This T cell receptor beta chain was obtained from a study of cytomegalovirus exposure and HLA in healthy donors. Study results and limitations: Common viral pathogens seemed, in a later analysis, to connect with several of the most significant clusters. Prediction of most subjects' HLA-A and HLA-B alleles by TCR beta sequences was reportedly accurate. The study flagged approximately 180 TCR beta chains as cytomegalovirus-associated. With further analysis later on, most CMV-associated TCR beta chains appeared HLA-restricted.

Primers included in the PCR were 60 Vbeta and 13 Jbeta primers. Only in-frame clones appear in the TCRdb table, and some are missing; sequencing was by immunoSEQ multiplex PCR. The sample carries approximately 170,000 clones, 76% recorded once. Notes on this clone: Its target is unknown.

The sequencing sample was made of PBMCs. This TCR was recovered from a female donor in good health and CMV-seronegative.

CDR3 nucleotides: TGTGCCAGCAGCCCAGGTTTTGGCTATGGCTACACCTTC. Its protein is CASSPGFGYGYTF. This sequence joins TRBV5-6 and TRBJ1-2; D is unclear. With 4 bases removed from V and 4 bases from J, the gap between germline ends came to 11 bases. The CDR3 totals 13 residues. Germline lookup yields CDR1 SGHDT and CDR2 YYEEEE.